This TCR beta chain was sequenced for a study of blood T cells in healthy people across ages. Study-wide results and limits: Higher diversity and more naive CD4+ cells were features of long-lived donors, compared to aged donors. PBMCs left unsorted prevented a conclusive naive versus antigen-experienced comparison. Shifts in expanded clonotypes may have been confounded by donor CMV status, which was unknown.

The germline V and J ends were trimmed by 4 bases and 9 bases, with 12 bases remaining between them. Germline assignment: CDR1 MNHEY and CDR2 SVGEGT. The CDR3 covers 13 residues. In regard to this clonotype: Antigen: not known.

Then a second PCR, running about 6 to 12 cycles, was carried out with a sample-barcoded 5' primer and a J-beta primer mix. TCRdb reanalysed the 5' RACE reads using MiXCR and keeps one entry per CDR3 protein. Of roughly 680,000 distinct CDR3 sequences listed, more than 20% are singletons. This sequence joins TRBV6-2 or TRBV6-3 and TRBJ2-2; D remains unclear. The TCR was taken from a man in his 70s in good health. Sequencing input: blood. For the CDR3, the DNA is TGTGCCAGCAGTTGGGCCGCGAAAAGGGAGCTGTTTTTT. Translated, it gives CASSWAAKRELFF.